This TCR beta chain is from a study of shared clonotypes between healthy human individuals. This CDR3 is 14 amino acids long. Germline V gene lookup returns CDR1 SNHLY and CDR2 FYNNEI. Trimming took 1 base from V and 0 from J, leaving 4 bases between them. All participating donors were Caucasian adults from Nashville, Tennessee. In the case of this clone: This sample also contains other DNA sequences that code for the same CDR3.

Produced via immunoSEQ multiplex PCR; TCRdb's table is partial and in-frame only. The repertoire has about 1.1 million clones, 60% to 85% of them found once; the top ten carry 0.89%. The sequenced sample consisted of memory CD4+ T cells from PBMCs. Regarding subset: CD45RA-negative fraction. This clonotype originated in a man aged 18 to 35 in good health. Some clones in this sample may be carry-over from other donors' samples. The rearrangement uses TRBV2 and TRBJ1-3; D uncertain. The CDR3 bases are TGTGCCAGCAGTGAAGGGGGCTCTGGAAACACCATATATTTT. Its translation: CASSEGGSGNTIYF.